Sequencing of this T cell receptor beta chain was carried out in a study of blood T cell repertoires in COVID-19. Study in general: Acute-phase and convalescent COVID-19 samples originated in the United States, Italy and Spain. T cells, B-cell-depleted T cells, or PBMCs provided the cDNA or gDNA that served as material.

The assay was immunoSEQ multiplex PCR, and TCRdb's table has in-frame clones only and misses some. The repertoire holds some 520,000 clones, with 75% to 90% as singletons. The CDR3 has 15 amino acids. From germline, CDR1 is SSHAT and CDR2 FNYEAQ (reference sequence). On this clone: One end of the junction is discordant with germline, which a read error may explain.

Seattle patient enrollment occurred during active infection, with longitudinal follow-up thereafter. The chain uses TRBV7-7 and TRBJ2-1; 12 nucleotides line up with TRBD2. The TCR sequence derives from a man aged 18 to 29 with COVID-19, enrolled during active disease. Sequencing used peripheral blood. CDR3 residues: CASSFLAGGGNEQFF. DNA of the CDR3: TGTGCTAGCAGCTTTCTAGCGGGAGGGGGGAATGAGCAGTTCTTC.